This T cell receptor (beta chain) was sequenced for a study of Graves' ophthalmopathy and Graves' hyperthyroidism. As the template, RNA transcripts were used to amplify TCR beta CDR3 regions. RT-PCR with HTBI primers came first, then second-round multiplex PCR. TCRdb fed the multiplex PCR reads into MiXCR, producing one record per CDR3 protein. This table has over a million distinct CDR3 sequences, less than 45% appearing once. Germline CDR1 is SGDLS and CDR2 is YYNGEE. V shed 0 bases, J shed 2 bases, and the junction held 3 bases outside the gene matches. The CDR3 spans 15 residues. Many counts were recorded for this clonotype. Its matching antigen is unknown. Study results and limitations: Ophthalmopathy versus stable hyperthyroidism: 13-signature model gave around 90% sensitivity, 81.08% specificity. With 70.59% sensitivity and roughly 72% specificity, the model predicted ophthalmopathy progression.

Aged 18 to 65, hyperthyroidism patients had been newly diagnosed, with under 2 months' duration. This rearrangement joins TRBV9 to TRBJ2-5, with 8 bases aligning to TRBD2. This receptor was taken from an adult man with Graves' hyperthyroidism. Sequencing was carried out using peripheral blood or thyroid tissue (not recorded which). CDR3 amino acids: CASSVGLATQETQYF. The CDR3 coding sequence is TGTGCCAGCAGCGTAGGACTAGCGACACAAGAGACCCAGTACTTC.